This T cell receptor (beta chain) was observed in a study of blood T cells in healthy people across ages. Study-level findings and limits: Relative to aged donors, long-lived donors carried more naive CD4+ cells and displayed higher diversity.

There were healthy Caucasian individuals from Russia, aged roughly 6 to 100, serving as donors. Every sample gave at least 6 micrograms of total RNA when it was extracted. Germline V CDR1 and CDR2: SEHNR, FQNEAQ (reference sequence). This CDR3 region has 12 residues. Deletions cut 4 bases from V and 2 bases from J, with 5 bases between. This clonotype was detected only a few times. As yet, its antigen is unknown. This may arise from a read error, as a much more abundant clone is one base away. The second PCR ran about 6 to 12 cycles with a sample-barcoded 5' primer and J-beta primers. TCRdb fed the 5' RACE reads into MiXCR, producing one record per CDR3 protein. The data hold approximately 940,000 distinct CDR3 sequences, with around 49% observed a single time.

Sequenced: blood. This clonotype was obtained from a man younger than 45 in good health. V usage is TRBV7-9 and J usage is TRBJ2-5; D ambiguous. CDR3 sequence (DNA): TGTGCCAGCAGCTCGGCACAAGAGACCCAGTACTTC. Translated: CASSSAQETQYF.